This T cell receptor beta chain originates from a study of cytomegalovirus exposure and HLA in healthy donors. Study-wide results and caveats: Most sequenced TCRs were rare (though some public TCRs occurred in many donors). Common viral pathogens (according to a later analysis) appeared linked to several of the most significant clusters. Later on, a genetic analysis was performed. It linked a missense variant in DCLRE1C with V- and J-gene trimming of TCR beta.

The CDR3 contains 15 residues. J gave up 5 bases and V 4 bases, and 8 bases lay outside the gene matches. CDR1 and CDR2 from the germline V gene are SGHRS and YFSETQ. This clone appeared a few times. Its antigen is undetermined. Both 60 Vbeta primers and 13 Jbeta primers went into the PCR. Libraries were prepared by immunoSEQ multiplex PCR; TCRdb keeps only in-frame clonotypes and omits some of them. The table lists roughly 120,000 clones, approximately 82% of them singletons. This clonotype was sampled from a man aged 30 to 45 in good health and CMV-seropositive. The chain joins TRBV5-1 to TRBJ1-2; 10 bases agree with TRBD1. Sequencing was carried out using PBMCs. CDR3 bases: TGCGCCAGCAGCGCCCGACAGGGGGCGAATTATGGCTACACCTTC. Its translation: CASSARQGANYGYTF.